Detailed here is one TCR beta chain. The CDR3 has 16 residues. With V trimmed by 3 bases and J by 7 bases, 5 bases remained unmatched. Germline CDR1 reads SEHNR; CDR2 reads FQNEAQ (reference sequence). This sample's time point: patch test 1, 2 weeks after DPC sensitization. Treatment given: therapeutic diphenylcyclopropenone sensitization with weekly scalp DPC. Total RNA was isolated from whole blood that had not been fractionated. The source of the sample is a study of human T cells and chemical hapten exposure. Across the study: Patch testing placed 0.01% DPC on the upper back, with readings at 6 days.

TCRdb redid the calling of the RACE reads with MiXCR, one entry per CDR3 protein. The repertoire includes tens of thousands of distinct CDR3 sequences, around 30% of them detected once, and about 9% sits in the top ten. This specimen was whole blood, taken in connection with sensitization to the hapten diphenylcyclopropenone (DPC). The receptor was derived from a man aged 35-49 years with alopecia areata. Some clones in this sample may be carry-over from other donors' samples. The V gene is TRBV7-9, the J gene TRBJ2-1, with 14 bases aligning to TRBD2. CDR3 nucleotide sequence: TGTGCCAGCAGCTTCCGGGGACTAGCGGGAGAAAATGAGCAGTTCTTC. Amino acid sequence: CASSFRGLAGENEQFF.